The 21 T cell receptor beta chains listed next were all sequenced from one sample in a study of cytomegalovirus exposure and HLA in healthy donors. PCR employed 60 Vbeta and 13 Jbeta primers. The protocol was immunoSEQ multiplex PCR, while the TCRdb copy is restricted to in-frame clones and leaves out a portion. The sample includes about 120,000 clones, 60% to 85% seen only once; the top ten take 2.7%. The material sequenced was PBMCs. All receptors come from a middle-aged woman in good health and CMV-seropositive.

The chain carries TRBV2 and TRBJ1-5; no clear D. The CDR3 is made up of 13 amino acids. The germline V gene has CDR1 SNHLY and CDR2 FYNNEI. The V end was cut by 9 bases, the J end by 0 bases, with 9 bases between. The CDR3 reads CASGQGSNQPQHF. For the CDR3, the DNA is TGTGCCAGTGGGCAAGGTAGCAATCAGCCCCAGCATTTT.

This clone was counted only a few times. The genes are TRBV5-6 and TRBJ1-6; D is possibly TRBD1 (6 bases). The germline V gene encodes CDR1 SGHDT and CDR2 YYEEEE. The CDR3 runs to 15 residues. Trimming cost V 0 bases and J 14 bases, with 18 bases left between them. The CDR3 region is CASSLGDRHLLSLHF. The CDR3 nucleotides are TGTGCCAGCAGCTTGGGTGACAGGCACCTGTTGTCCCTCCACTTT.

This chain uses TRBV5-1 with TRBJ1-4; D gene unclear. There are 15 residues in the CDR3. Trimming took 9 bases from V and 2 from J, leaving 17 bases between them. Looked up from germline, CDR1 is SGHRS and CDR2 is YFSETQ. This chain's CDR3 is CATTRGGTTNEKLFF. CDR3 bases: TGCGCCACCACGCGGGGAGGTACGACTAATGAAAAACTGTTTTTT.

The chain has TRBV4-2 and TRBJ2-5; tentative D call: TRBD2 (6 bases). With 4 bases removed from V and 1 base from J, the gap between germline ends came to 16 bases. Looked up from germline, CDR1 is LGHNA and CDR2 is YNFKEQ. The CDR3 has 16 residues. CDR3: CASSRTTAGLQETQYF. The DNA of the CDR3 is TGTGCCAGCAGCCGCACAACAGCGGGTCTCCAAGAGACCCAGTACTTC.

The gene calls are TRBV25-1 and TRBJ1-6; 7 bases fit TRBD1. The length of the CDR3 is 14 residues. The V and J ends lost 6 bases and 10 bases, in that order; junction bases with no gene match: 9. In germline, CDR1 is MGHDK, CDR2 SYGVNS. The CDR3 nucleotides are TGTGCCAGCAGCCCAGGGGGGCGCGGGTCACCCCTCCACTTT. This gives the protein CASSPGGRGSPLHF. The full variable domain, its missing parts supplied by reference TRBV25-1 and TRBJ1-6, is EADIYQTPRYLVIGTGKKITLECSQTMGHDKMYWYQQDPGMELHLIHYSYGVNSTEKGDLSSESTVSRIRTEHFPLTLESARPSHTSQYLCASSPGGRGSPLHFGNGTRLTVT.

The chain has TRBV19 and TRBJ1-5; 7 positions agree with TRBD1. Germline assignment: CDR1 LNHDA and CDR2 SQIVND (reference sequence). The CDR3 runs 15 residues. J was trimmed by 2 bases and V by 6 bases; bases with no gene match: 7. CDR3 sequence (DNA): TGTGCCAGTAGCCACAGGGGTGGGGGCAATCAGCCCCAGCATTTT. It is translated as CASSHRGGGNQPQHF.

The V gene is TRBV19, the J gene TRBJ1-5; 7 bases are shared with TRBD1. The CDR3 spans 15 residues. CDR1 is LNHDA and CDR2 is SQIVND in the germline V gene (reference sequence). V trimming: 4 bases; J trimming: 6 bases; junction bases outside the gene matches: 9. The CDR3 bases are TGTGCCAGTAGTAGGTTCGGACAGGTGGTTCAGCCCCAGCATTTT. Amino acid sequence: CASSRFGQVVQPQHF.

The CDR3 nucleotides are TGTGCCAGTACCCAACGGGGGGATATAATCTATGGCTACACCTTC. Protein sequence: CASTQRGDIIYGYTF. V usage is TRBV19 and J usage is TRBJ1-2; tentatively, D is TRBD1 (5 bases). Per germline, CDR1 LNHDA and CDR2 SQIVND (reference sequence). The CDR3 consists of 15 residues. The V end lost 7 bases, the J end lost 4 bases, and 19 bases lay between the germline ends.

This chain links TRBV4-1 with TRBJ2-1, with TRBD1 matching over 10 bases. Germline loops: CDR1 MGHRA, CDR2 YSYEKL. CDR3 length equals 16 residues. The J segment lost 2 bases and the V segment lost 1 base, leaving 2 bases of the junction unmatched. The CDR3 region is CASSQADRGPYNEQFF. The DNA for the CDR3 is TGCGCCAGCAGCCAAGCAGACAGGGGGCCCTACAATGAGCAGTTCTTC.

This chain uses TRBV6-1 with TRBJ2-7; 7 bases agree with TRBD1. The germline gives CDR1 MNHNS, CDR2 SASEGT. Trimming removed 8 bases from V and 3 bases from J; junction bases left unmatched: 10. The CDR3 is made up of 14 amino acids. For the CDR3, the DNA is TGTGCCAGCGGCTCCGGGACAGCGGACTACGAGCAGTACTTC. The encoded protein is CASGSGTADYEQYF.

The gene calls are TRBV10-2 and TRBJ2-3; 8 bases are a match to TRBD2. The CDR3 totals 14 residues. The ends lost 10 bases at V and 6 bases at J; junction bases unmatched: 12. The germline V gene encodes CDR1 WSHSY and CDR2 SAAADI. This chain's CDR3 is CATVGAGEADTQYF. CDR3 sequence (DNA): TGCGCCACCGTGGGAGCGGGAGAGGCGGATACGCAGTATTTT.

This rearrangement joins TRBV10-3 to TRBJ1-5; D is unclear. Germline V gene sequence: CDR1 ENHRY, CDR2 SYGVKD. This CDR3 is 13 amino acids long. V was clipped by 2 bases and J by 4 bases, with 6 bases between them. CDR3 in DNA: TGTGCCATCAGTGAGACTGGTAATCAGCCCCAGCATTTT. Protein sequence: CAISETGNQPQHF.

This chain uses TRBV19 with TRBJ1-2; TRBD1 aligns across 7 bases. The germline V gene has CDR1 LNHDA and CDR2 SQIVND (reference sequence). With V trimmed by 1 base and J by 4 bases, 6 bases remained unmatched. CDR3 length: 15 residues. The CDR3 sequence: CASSIVRDSRYGYTF. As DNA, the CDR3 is TGTGCCAGTAGTATAGTCCGGGACAGCCGCTATGGCTACACCTTC.

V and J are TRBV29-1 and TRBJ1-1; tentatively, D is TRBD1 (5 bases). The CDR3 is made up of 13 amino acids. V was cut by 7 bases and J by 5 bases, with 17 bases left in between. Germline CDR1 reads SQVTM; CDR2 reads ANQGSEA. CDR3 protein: CSGGERLDTEAFF. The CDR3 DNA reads TGCAGCGGGGGGGAGCGGTTAGATACTGAAGCTTTCTTT.

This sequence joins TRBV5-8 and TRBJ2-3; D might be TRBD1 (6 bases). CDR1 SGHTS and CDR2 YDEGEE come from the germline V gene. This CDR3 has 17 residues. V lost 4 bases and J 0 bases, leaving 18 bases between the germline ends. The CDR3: CASSMGTILTSTDTQYF. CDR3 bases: TGTGCCAGCAGCATGGGGACAATCCTAACTAGCACAGATACGCAGTATTTT.

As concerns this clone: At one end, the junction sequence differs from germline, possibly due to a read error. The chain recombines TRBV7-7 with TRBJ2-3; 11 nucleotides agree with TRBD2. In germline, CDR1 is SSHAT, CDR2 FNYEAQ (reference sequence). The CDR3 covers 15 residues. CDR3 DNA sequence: TGTGCTAGCAGTCCACTAGCGGGAGATAGGTATACGCAGTATTTT. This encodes CASSPLAGDRYTQYF. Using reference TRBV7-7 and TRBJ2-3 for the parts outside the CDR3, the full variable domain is GAGVSQSPRYKVTKRGQDVTLRCDPISSHATLYWYQQALGQGPEFLTYFNYEAQPDKSGLPSDRFSAERPEGSISTLTIQRTEQRDSAMYRCASSPLAGDRYTQYFGPGTRLTVL.

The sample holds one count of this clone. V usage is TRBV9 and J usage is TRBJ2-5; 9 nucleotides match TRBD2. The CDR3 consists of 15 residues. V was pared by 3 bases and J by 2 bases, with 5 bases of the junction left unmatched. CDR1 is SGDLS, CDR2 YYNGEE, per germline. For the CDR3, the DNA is TGTGCCAGCAGCGGAGGGACTAGCAGACAAGAGACCCAGTACTTC. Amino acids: CASSGGTSRQETQYF.

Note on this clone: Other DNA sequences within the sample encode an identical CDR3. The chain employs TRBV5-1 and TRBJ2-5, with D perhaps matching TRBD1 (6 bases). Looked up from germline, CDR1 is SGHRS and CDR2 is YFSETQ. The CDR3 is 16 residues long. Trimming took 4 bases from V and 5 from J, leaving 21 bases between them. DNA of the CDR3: TGCGCCAGCAGCCCAGGCGACAGGTCTACGAGGGAGACCCAGTACTTC. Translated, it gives CASSPGDRSTRETQYF.

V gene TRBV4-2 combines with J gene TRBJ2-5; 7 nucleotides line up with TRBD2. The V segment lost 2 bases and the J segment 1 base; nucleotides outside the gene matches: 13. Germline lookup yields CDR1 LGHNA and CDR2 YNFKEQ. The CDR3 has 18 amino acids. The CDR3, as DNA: TGTGCCAGCAGCCAAAGGACTCTGGGGCTAGCGGTCCAAGAGACCCAGTACTTC. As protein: CASSQRTLGLAVQETQYF.

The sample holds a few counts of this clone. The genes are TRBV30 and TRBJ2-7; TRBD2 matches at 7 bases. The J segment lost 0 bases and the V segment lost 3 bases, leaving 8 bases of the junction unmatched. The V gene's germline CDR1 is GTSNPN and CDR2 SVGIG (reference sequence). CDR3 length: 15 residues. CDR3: CAWSELAKSSYEQYF. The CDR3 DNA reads TGTGCCTGGAGCGAACTAGCGAAGAGCTCCTACGAGCAGTACTTC.

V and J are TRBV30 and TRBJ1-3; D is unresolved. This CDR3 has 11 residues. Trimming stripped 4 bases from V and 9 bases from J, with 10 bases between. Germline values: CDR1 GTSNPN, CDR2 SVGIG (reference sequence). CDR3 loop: CAWISGITIYF. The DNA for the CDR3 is TGTGCCTGGATTTCCGGGATCACCATATATTTT.